The rows below give T cell receptor beta chains drawn from one sample of a study of vaccination and CD4 T cells after COVID-19. TCRdb called the PCR reads again in MiXCR, with one record for every CDR3 protein. The sample has about 8,500 distinct CDR3 sequences, roughly a fifth seen once. No antigen is known for these receptors. This specimen was CD4+ T cells from blood, cultured in vitro, taken after SARS-CoV-2 vaccination. Receptor source: a human donor who had recovered from COVID-19. Both conserved end residues are part of each CDR3. The order of the fields is V gene, D gene, clone size, J gene, CDR3 DNA, CDR3 protein. A D gene is named only where the DNA matches it firmly. Not all rows give a size; the values are once, few, many and, for expanded clones, a class.

>TRBV7-2|NA|large|TRBJ2-1
TGTGCCAGCAGCGCTTATATCCACAATGAGCAGTTCTTC
CASSAYIHNEQFF
>TRBV7-6|TRBD1|medium-sized|TRBJ2-7
TGTGCCAGCAGCCCCGGGACAGGCGACGCCTACGAGCAGTACTTC
CASSPGTGDAYEQYF
>TRBV10-3|NA|NA|TRBJ2-7
TGTGCCATCAGAGGACGCTTGTCTTACGAGCAGTACTTC
CAIRGRLSYEQYF
>TRBV20-1|NA|many|TRBJ2-7
TGCAGTGCTACCCCCCCGGAAGGTAGGGTGGGGTCCTACGAGCAGTACTTC
CSATPPEGRVGSYEQYF
>TRBV5-6|NA|NA|TRBJ1-1
TGTGCCAGCAGCTTGGAGAGTGGATGGACTGAAGCTTTCTTT
CASSLESGWTEAFF
>TRBV19|NA|few|TRBJ1-5
TGTGCCCGTCAGAAGGGGTGCCGTGATAGCGATCAGCCCCAGCATTTT
CARQKGCRDSDQPQHF
>TRBV11-3|NA|few|TRBJ2-6
TGTGCCAGCAGCCCCCGACAGAACTCTGGGGCCAACGTCCTGACTTTC
CASSPRQNSGANVLTF
>TRBV6-5|NA|few|TRBJ2-7
TGTGCCAGCAGTTCGAGCGGAAAGAACTACGAGCAGTACTTC
CASSSSGKNYEQYF
>TRBV7-3|NA|few|TRBJ2-2
TGTGCCAGCAGCCCTCGGGCCACCACGAACACCGGGGAGCTGTTTTTT
CASSPRATTNTGELFF
>TRBV5-1|NA|NA|TRBJ1-2
TGCGCCAGCAGCTTGGAGGGAGGAGGGGCTTATGGCTACACCTTC
CASSLEGGGAYGYTF
>TRBV28|NA|few|TRBJ2-7
TGTGCCACCAGAAACAGATTGTCCTACGAGCAGTACTTC
CATRNRLSYEQYF
>TRBV4-3|TRBD2|few|TRBJ2-3
TGCGCCAGCAGCCAAGCCGCTAGCGGATTCACAGATACGCAGTATTTT
CASSQAASGFTDTQYF
>TRBV28|NA|NA|TRBJ1-2
TGTGCCAGCAGTTTTAATTCGTGGGGTTTCTACACCTTC
CASSFNSWGFYTF
>TRBV28|NA|few|TRBJ2-7
TGTGCCAGCACCAGGGGCGTGGCAGAGCAGTACTTC
CASTRGVAEQYF
>TRBV5-1|TRBD2|few|TRBJ2-5
TGCGCCAGCAGCCTCGAGCGGGGCACCACTCAAGAGACCCAGTACTTC
CASSLERGTTQETQYF
>TRBV7-9|NA|medium-sized|TRBJ1-2
TGTGCCAGCAGCTTAGCTTTAGCCGAGCACTATGGCTACACCTTC
CASSLALAEHYGYTF
>TRBV20-1|TRBD2|medium-sized|TRBJ2-7
TGCAGTGCTAGGCCTGTAGCGGGAGTCCCCGAGCAGTACTTC
CSARPVAGVPEQYF
>TRBV19|NA|many|TRBJ2-5
TGTGCCAGTAGTATAGGGAAAGGGGTCGGAGAGACCCAGTACTTC
CASSIGKGVGETQYF
>TRBV12-3/TRBV12-4|NA|few|TRBJ2-7
TGTGCCAGCAGTTTACTCCAGGGACGTCCGTACTTC
CASSLLQGRPYF
>TRBV4-1|NA|few|TRBJ2-2
TGCGCCAGCAGCCAAGTGGGGTCCACCGGGGAGCTGTTTTTT
CASSQVGSTGELFF
>TRBV28|NA|NA|TRBJ2-3
TGTGCCAGCAGTTTCGGGGTAGATACGCAGTATTTT
CASSFGVDTQYF
>TRBV19|NA|few|TRBJ1-5
TGTGCCAGTAGTATAGATCACAGGCAGATAGTCGGGCAGCCCCAGCATTTT
CASSIDHRQIVGQPQHF
>TRBV2|TRBD2|NA|TRBJ2-5
TGTGCCAGCACTGCCGAGCGGGGACAAGAGACCCAGTACTTC
CASTAERGQETQYF
>TRBV27|NA|medium-sized|TRBJ2-5
TGTGCCAGCAGTTCCCTGGGGGTAGGAGAGACCCAGTACTTC
CASSSLGVGETQYF
>TRBV2|TRBD1|few|TRBJ1-2
TGTGCCAGCAGGCGGATGACAGGGGGTCGGTATGGCTACACCTTC
CASRRMTGGRYGYTF
>TRBV2|NA|NA|TRBJ1-2
TGTGCCAGCAGTGAGACGTCCTCCCCTGGCTACACCTTC
CASSETSSPGYTF
>TRBV7-9|TRBD1|medium-sized|TRBJ2-3
TGTGCCAGCAGCTTAGGGGGGACAGGGGGAACAGATACGCAGTATTTT
CASSLGGTGGTDTQYF
>TRBV25-1|NA|few|TRBJ2-7
TGTGCCAGCAGTGATAAGGCCGGCGAGCAGTACTTC
CASSDKAGEQYF
>TRBV28|TRBD1|NA|TRBJ2-5
TGTGCCAGTTCTAGCAGGGGGTTACAAGAGACCCAGTACTTC
CASSSRGLQETQYF
>TRBV18|TRBD1|few|TRBJ2-7
TGTGCCAGCTCACCACTCGGACAGGGCGACGAGCAGTACTTC
CASSPLGQGDEQYF
>TRBV10-3|NA|many|TRBJ1-1
TGTGCCATCAGTGCAGAAATGAACACTGAAGCTTTCTTT
CAISAEMNTEAFF
>TRBV20-1|NA|NA|TRBJ2-1
TGCAGTGCTAGAGGCGGGACAGTGATCCATGAGCAGTTCTTC
CSARGGTVIHEQFF
>TRBV20-1|NA|NA|TRBJ2-7
TGCAGTGCTAGAGATTCAGGGTCCGGGAGAAGCTCCTACGAGCAGTACTTC
CSARDSGSGRSSYEQYF
>TRBV6-5|NA|many|TRBJ1-1
TGTGCCAGCAGTTACTCGAGTCCAGGGAACACTGAAGCTTTCTTT
CASSYSSPGNTEAFF
>TRBV7-9|NA|medium-sized|TRBJ2-7
TGTGCCAGCAGCCCGCAAGGTGGCGGGACAAGGGCCTACGAGCAGTACTTC
CASSPQGGGTRAYEQYF
>TRBV28|NA|few|TRBJ2-7
TGTGCCAGCAGTTTAAGGTCCCTCTCCTACGAGCAGTACTTC
CASSLRSLSYEQYF
>TRBV5-4|NA|NA|TRBJ2-2
TGTGCCAGCAGCTTGCTTGGGCTGCGGGCCGGGGAGCTGTTTTTT
CASSLLGLRAGELFF
>TRBV12-2|NA|once|TRBJ2-1
TGTGCAAGTCGCTTGGGAATAGCGGGGGGGATCTCCTACAATGAGCAGTTCTTC
CASRLGIAGGISYNEQFF
>TRBV5-1|TRBD1|NA|TRBJ1-1
TGCGCCAGCAGCAGAAAGGACAGGGATGGCGCTGAAGCTTTCTTT
CASSRKDRDGAEAFF
>TRBV5-4|TRBD2|few|TRBJ2-5
TGTGCCAGCAGCTTGGCAACTAGCGGGGGGGTGAGGACCCAGTACTTC
CASSLATSGGVRTQYF
>TRBV20-1|NA|medium-sized|TRBJ2-3
TGCAGCGTCGAGGGGCGGGGCACAGATACGCAGTATTTT
CSVEGRGTDTQYF
>TRBV20-1|NA|medium-sized|TRBJ1-5
TGCAGTGCTAGTTCGGGGGGGAATAGCAATCAGCCCCAGCATTTT
CSASSGGNSNQPQHF
>TRBV28|TRBD1|medium-sized|TRBJ2-5
TGTGCCAGCAGAACCGGGACAGGGAGGGAGACCCAGTACTTC
CASRTGTGRETQYF
>TRBV10-3|TRBD1|NA|TRBJ2-3
TGTGCCATCAGTGACCGGGACAGGGGAGATACGCAGTATTTT
CAISDRDRGDTQYF
>TRBV28|TRBD1|few|TRBJ1-5
TGTGCCAGCAGTCGGGGGACAGGTCATTTGCAGCCCCAGCATTTT
CASSRGTGHLQPQHF
>TRBV19|TRBD1|NA|TRBJ1-6
TGTGCCAGTAGTCTCCGACAGGGAACGGGTAATTCACCCCTCCACTTT
CASSLRQGTGNSPLHF
>TRBV7-7|NA|NA|TRBJ2-3
TGTGCTAGCAGCAGCGGATTTTCTAGCACAGATACGCAGTATTTT
CASSSGFSSTDTQYF
>TRBV5-5|TRBD2|NA|TRBJ2-1
TGTGCCAGCAGCTTTGTGCTAGCGGGGACCAATGAGCAGTTCTTC
CASSFVLAGTNEQFF
>TRBV11-1|NA|once|TRBJ2-4
TGTGCCAGCAGCCCGAACGCTGCGGGGGCCAAAAACATTCAGTACTTC
CASSPNAAGAKNIQYF
>TRBV7-9|TRBD1|medium-sized|TRBJ1-2
TGTGCCAGCAGCTACCGGGACAGTCAGATTGGCTACACCTTC
CASSYRDSQIGYTF
>TRBV28|TRBD1|NA|TRBJ1-3
TGTGCCACCAACCCCGCGGGACAGAGCTCTGGAAACACCATATATTTT
CATNPAGQSSGNTIYF
>TRBV18|NA|NA|TRBJ1-5
TGTGCCAGCTCCCTTGAGGGGGATCAGCCCCAGCATTTT
CASSLEGDQPQHF
>TRBV7-3|NA|few|TRBJ2-7
TGTGCCAGCAGCTTAACGGGAGTTTCCTACGAGCAGTACTTC
CASSLTGVSYEQYF